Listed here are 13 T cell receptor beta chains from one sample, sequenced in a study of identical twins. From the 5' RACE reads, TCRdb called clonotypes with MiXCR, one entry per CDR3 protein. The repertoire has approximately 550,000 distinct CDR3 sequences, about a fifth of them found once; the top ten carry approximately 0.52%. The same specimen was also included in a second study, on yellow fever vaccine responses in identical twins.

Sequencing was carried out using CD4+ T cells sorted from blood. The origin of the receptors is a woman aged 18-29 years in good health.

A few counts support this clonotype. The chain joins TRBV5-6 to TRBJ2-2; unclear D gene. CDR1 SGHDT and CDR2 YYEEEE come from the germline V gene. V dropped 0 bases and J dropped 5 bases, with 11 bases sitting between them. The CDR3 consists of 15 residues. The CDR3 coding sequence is TGTGCCAGCAGCTTGGTTGCCCCCGGAACCGGGGAGCTGTTTTTT. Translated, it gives CASSLVAPGTGELFF.

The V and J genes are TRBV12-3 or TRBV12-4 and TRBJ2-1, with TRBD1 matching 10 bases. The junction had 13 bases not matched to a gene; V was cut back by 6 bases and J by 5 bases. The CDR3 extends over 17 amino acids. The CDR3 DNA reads TGTGCCAGCAGCTCTGACAGGGGGCCCATCACGCACAATGAGCAGTTCTTC. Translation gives CASSSDRGPITHNEQFF.

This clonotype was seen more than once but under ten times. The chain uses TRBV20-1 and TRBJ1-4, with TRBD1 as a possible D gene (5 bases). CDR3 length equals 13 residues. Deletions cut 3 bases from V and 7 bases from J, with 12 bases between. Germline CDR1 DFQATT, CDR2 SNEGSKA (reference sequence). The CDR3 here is CSARTVEGEKLFF. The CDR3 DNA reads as TGCAGTGCTAGGACAGTGGAGGGTGAAAAACTGTTTTTT.

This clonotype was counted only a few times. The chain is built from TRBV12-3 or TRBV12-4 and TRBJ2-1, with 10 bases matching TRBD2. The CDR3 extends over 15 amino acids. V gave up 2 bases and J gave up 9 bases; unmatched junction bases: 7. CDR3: CASSLIAGGGGEQFF. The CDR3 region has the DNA TGTGCCAGCAGTTTAATAGCGGGAGGCGGGGGTGAGCAGTTCTTC.

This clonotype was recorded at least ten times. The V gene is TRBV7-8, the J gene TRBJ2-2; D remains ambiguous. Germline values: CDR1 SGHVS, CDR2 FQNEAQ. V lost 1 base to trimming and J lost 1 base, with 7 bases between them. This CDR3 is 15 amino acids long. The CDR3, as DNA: TGTGCCAGCAGCTTAGAACACTTGAACACCGGGGAGCTGTTTTTT. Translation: CASSLEHLNTGELFF.

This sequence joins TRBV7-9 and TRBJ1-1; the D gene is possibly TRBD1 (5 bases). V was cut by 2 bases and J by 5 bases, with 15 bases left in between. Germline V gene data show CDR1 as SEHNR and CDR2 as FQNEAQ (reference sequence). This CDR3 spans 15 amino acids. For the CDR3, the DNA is TGTGCCAGCAGCTTATCAGCAAGGGCAGGGACTGAAGCTTTCTTT. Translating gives CASSLSARAGTEAFF. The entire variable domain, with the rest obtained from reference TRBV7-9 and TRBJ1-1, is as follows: DTGVSQNPRHKITKRGQNVTFRCDPISEHNRLYWYRQTLGQGPEFLTYFQNEAQLEKSRLLSDRFSAERPKGSFSTLEIQRTEQGDSAMYLCASSLSARAGTEAFFGQGTRLTVV.

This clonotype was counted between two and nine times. The CDR3 DNA sequence: TGCGCCAGCAGCCCCAACTATGACGGGGAAAAACTGTTTTTT. Protein sequence: CASSPNYDGEKLFF. The genes are TRBV5-1 and TRBJ1-4, with D unclear. This CDR3 spans 14 amino acids. V lost 4 bases and J 8 bases, leaving 15 bases between the germline ends. Germline CDR1 SGHRS, CDR2 YFSETQ.

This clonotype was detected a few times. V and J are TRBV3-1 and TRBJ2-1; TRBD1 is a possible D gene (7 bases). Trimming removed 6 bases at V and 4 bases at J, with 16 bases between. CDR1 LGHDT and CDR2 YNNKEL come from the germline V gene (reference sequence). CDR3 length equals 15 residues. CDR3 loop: CASRSGQGGYNEQFF. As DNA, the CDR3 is TGTGCCAGCAGGAGCGGTCAGGGGGGATACAATGAGCAGTTCTTC.

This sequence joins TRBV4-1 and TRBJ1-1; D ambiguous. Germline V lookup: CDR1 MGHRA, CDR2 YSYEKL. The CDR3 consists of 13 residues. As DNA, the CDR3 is TGCGCGGTTGGGCCGCCGCTGGGTACTGAAGCTTTCTTT. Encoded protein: CAVGPPLGTEAFF.

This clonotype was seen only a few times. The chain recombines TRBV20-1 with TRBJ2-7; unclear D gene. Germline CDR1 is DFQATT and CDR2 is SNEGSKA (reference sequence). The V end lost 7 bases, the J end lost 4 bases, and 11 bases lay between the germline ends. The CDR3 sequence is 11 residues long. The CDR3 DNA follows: TGCAGTGGCGGCAGCAGATACGAGCAGTACTTC. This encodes CSGGSRYEQYF.

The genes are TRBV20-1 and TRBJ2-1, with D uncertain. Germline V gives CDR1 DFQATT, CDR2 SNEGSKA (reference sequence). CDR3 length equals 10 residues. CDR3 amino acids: CTTPENEQFF. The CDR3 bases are TGCACTACACCCGAGAATGAGCAGTTCTTC.

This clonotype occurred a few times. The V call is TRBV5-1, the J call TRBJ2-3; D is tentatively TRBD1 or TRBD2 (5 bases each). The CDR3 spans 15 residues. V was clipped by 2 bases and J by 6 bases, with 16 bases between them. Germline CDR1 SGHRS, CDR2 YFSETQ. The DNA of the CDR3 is TGCGCCAGCAGCTTAGAGGAGACGTGGGGGGATACGCAGTATTTT. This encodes CASSLEETWGDTQYF.

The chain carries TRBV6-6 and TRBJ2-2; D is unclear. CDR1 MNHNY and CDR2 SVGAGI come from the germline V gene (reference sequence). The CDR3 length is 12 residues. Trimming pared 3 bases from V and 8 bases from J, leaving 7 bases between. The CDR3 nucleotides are TGTGCCAGCAGTTATGGTCCAGGGGAGCTGTTTTTT. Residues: CASSYGPGELFF.